The following is a TCR beta chain sequence with its context. Per the authors' pipeline: Amplification with reference gene primers provided the estimates of nucleated cell counts. Data came from immunoSEQ multiplex PCR; TCRdb stores just in-frame clones and leaves some out. D and trimming come from the DNA, and the V and J calls and clone size come from that table. The sample has 160,000 or so clones, about four fifths seen once. The entry originates in a study of blood T cell repertoires in COVID-19. Looking at the study overall: Acute and convalescent COVID-19 specimens originated in the United States, Italy and Spain. The analysed material was cDNA or gDNA that came from T cells, B-cell-depleted T cells, or PBMCs.

Per germline, CDR1 SGHRS and CDR2 YFSETQ. This CDR3 is built from 14 residues. The V and J ends lost 0 bases and 7 bases respectively, with 10 bases between them. The sequence derives from a man in his 70s with active or convalescent COVID-19. The sample was peripheral blood. This sequence joins TRBV5-1 and TRBJ1-4; D is ambiguous. The CDR3 sequence is CASSLDPGGEKLFF. Here the CDR3 DNA reads TGCGCCAGCAGCTTGGATCCGGGAGGTGAAAAACTGTTTTTT. Full variable domain (outside the CDR3, taken from reference TRBV5-1 and TRBJ1-4): KAGVTQTPRYLIKTRGQQVTLSCSPISGHRSVSWYQQTPGQGLQFLFEYFSETQRNKGNFPGRFSGRQFSNSRSEMNVSTLELGDSALYLCASSLDPGGEKLFFGSGTQLSVL.